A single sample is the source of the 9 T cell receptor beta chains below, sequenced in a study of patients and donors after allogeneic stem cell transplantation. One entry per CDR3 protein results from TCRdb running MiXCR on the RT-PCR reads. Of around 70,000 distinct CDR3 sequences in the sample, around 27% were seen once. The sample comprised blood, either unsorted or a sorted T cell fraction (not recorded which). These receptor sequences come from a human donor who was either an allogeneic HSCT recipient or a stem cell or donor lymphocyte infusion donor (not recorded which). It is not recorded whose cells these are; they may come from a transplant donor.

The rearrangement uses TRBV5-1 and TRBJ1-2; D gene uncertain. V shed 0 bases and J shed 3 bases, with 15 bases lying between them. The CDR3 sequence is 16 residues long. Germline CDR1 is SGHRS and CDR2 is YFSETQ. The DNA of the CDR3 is TGCGCCAGCAGCTTGGCCGAAGGGATTGGGTACTATGGCTACACCTTC. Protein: CASSLAEGIGYYGYTF.

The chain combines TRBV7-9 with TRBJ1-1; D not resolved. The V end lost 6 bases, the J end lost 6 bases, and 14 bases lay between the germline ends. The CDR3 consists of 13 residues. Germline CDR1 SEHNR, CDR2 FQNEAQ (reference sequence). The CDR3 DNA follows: TGTGCCAGCAGGTTCATTGTCACAGCTGAAGCTTTCTTT. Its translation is CASRFIVTAEAFF. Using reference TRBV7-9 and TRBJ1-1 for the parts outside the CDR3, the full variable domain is DTGVSQNPRHKITKRGQNVTFRCDPISEHNRLYWYRQTLGQGPEFLTYFQNEAQLEKSRLLSDRFSAERPKGSFSTLEIQRTEQGDSAMYLCASRFIVTAEAFFGQGTRLTVV.

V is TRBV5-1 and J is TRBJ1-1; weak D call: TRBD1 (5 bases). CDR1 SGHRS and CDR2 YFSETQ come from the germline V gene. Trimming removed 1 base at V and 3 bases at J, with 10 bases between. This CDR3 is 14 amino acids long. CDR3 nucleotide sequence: TGCGCCAGCAGCTTGCGGGGGGTTGACACTGAAGCTTTCTTT. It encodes CASSLRGVDTEAFF.

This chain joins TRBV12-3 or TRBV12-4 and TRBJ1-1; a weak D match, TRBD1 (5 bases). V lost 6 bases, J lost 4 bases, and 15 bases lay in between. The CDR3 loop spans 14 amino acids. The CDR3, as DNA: TGTGCCAGCAGCCAACCCGGGGGGGGCACTGAAGCTTTCTTT. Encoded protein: CASSQPGGGTEAFF.

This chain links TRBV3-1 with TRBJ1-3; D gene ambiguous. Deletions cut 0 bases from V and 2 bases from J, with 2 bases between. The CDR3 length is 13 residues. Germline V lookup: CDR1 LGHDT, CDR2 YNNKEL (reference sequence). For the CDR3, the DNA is TGTGCCAGCAGCCAAGATACTGGAAACACCATATATTTT. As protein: CASSQDTGNTIYF.

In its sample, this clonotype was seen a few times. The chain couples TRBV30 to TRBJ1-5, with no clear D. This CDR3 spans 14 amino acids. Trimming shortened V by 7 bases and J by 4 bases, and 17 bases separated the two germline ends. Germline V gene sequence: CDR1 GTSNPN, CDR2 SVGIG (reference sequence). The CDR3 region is CAFIDWGGNQPQHF. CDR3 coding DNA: TGTGCCTTTATCGATTGGGGAGGGAATCAGCCCCAGCATTTT.

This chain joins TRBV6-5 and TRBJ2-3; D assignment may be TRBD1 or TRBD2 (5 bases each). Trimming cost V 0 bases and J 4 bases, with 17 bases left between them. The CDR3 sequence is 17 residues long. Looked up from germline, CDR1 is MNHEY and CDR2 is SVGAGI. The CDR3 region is CASSYSPLGVLADTQYF. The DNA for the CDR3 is TGTGCCAGCAGTTACTCCCCTTTGGGGGTTTTGGCAGATACGCAGTATTTT.

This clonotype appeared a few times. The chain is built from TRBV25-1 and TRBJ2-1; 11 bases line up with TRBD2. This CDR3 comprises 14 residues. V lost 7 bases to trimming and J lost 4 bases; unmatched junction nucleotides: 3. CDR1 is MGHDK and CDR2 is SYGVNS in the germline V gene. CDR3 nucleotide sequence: TGTGCCAGCACCATAGCGGGGGGGTACAATGAGCAGTTCTTC. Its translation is CASTIAGGYNEQFF.

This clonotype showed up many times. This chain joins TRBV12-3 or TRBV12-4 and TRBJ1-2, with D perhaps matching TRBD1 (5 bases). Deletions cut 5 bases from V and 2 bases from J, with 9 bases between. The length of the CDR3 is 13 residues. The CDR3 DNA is TGTGCCAGCAGTCAAGACAGAAACTATGGCTACACCTTC. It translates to CASSQDRNYGYTF.